Presented here are 25 T cell receptor beta chains from one specimen sequenced in a study of T-cell memory formation after mild COVID-19 (dated by TCRdb to the early 2020s). Library generation was performed with 5' RACE. Sequencer: Illumina NovaSeq 6000. TCRdb itself trimmed the public reads at Q25 with fastp, ran MiXCR and retained productive beta chains. For every CDR3 protein sequence, its rows merge into one entry that carries the most common genes and DNA. For this sample the table gives 400,000 or so distinct CDR3 sequences, of which roughly 21% were detected only once. Around 13% of the sample comes from the top ten. Sequencing was carried out using PBMCs or a T cell subset sorted from them (not recorded which). The origin of the receptors is an adult woman who had mild COVID-19 (a few samples of this study predate the infection). The sample titles of this study are shuffled in the database, so cell type and time point are left out; the donor was told from shared clones.

This chain links TRBV20-1 with TRBJ2-5, with D tentatively TRBD2 (6 bases). This CDR3 contains 17 residues. Between the trimmed V and J ends, which lost 1 base and 2 bases, there was a span of 20 bases. CDR1 DFQATT and CDR2 SNEGSKA come from the germline V gene (reference sequence). The CDR3 DNA follows: TGCAGTGCTAGAGTTGTGGCCCAATGGGGGGTACAAGAGACCCAGTACTTC. Protein sequence: CSARVVAQWGVQETQYF.

This clonotype was detected many times. The chain recombines TRBV4-3 with TRBJ2-3; no reliable D call. Germline values: CDR1 LGHNA, CDR2 YSLEER. Trimming pared 4 bases from V and 0 bases from J, leaving 8 bases between. The CDR3 is 14 amino acids. CDR3 sequence (DNA): TGCGCCAGCAGCCTCGTAGGGAGCACAGATACGCAGTATTTT. Protein product: CASSLVGSTDTQYF.

This clonotype was observed a few times. The chain combines TRBV6-8 with TRBJ1-6; D is perhaps TRBD1 (6 bases). V lost 6 bases and J lost 7, with 25 bases in between. There are 18 residues in the CDR3. Germline values: CDR1 MNHGY, CDR2 SAAAGT. The DNA of the CDR3 is TGTGCCAGCAGCCCACTCGTCGGGGGGGCCCTTAGGAATTCACCCCTCCACTTT. Translated, it gives CASSPLVGGALRNSPLHF.

This clonotype came up a few times. The rearrangement uses TRBV20-1 and TRBJ1-1; tentatively, D is TRBD1 (5 bases). The germline CDR1 and CDR2 sequences are DFQATT and SNEGSKA (reference sequence). The CDR3 runs to 16 residues. The V end lost 0 bases, the J end lost 1 base, and 15 bases lay between the germline ends. The CDR3 reads CSARDGRIGGNTEAFF. The CDR3 coding sequence is TGCAGTGCTAGAGATGGACGTATTGGGGGGAACACTGAAGCTTTCTTT.

This clonotype was recorded a few times. The chain recombines TRBV5-1 with TRBJ2-1; either TRBD1 or TRBD2 may fit D (6 bases each). CDR1 and CDR2 from the germline V gene are SGHRS and YFSETQ. The CDR3 covers 15 residues. V shed 0 bases and J shed 7 bases, with 14 bases lying between them. The CDR3 nucleotides read TGCGCCAGCAGCTTGGATACGGGGGCTTTTAATGAGCAGTTCTTC. Translation: CASSLDTGAFNEQFF.

This clonotype was seen a handful of times. The rearrangement links TRBV4-2 to TRBJ2-1, with a possible D match to TRBD2 (6 bases). The CDR3 totals 15 residues. V shed 1 base and J shed 8 bases, with 15 bases lying between them. Germline V gives CDR1 LGHNA, CDR2 YNFKEQ. DNA for the CDR3: TGTGCCAGCAGCCAAGGGGACTCATCTCTCCATGAGCAGTTCTTC. Translating gives CASSQGDSSLHEQFF.

There are a few counts of this clonotype. The chain is built from TRBV5-3 and TRBJ1-5; D not certain. TRBV5-3 is marked as an open reading frame, function uncertain. Deletions cut 3 bases from V and 6 bases from J, with 13 bases between. CDR3 length equals 14 residues. In nucleotides, the CDR3 is TGTGCCAGAAGCTCCCCGGGCTCTGTTCAGCCCCAGCATTTT. Protein sequence: CARSSPGSVQPQHF.

CDR3 residues: CASSPPRGGYGTDTQYF. CDR3 DNA: TGTGCCAGCAGTCCCCCCCGTGGCGGGTACGGCACAGATACGCAGTATTTT. The chain uses TRBV12-3 or TRBV12-4 and TRBJ2-3; a possible D gene is TRBD2 (5 bases). The CDR3 loop spans 17 amino acids. Trimming took off 5 bases at V and 1 base at J, with 19 bases between the two ends.

This clonotype was counted a few times. The rearrangement uses TRBV13 and TRBJ2-7; D ambiguous. V lost 5 bases, J lost 6 bases, and 11 bases lay in between. Germline V gene data show CDR1 as PRHDT and CDR2 as FYEKMQ (reference sequence). The CDR3 has 12 residues. CDR3 protein: CASSGVSREQYF. In DNA form, the CDR3 reads TGTGCCAGCAGCGGTGTAAGTCGCGAGCAGTACTTC.

This clonotype was found a few times. DNA of the CDR3: TGTGCCAGCAGTTACGGCAGGGGGCGTAGCTATGGCTACACCTTC. This translates into CASSYGRGRSYGYTF. The gene calls are TRBV6-5 and TRBJ1-2; 8 bases are shared with TRBD1. This CDR3 comprises 15 residues. In germline, CDR1 is MNHEY, CDR2 SVGAGI. J gave up 4 bases and V 2 bases, and 6 bases lay outside the gene matches.

In this sample, this clonotype turned up a few times. V usage is TRBV5-1 and J usage is TRBJ2-1; the match to TRBD2 covers 13 bases. The V gene end was trimmed by 3 bases and the J gene end by 7 bases; junction bases not matched to a gene: 10. Germline V CDR1 and CDR2: SGHRS, YFSETQ. This CDR3 is 17 amino acids long. CDR3 sequence reads: CASSSPLAGGPWNEQFF. The CDR3 DNA reads as TGCGCCAGCAGCTCTCCACTAGCGGGGGGGCCTTGGAATGAGCAGTTCTTC.

This clonotype was counted only a few times. The chain is built from TRBV30 and TRBJ2-4; D is ambiguous. The ends were cut back, 7 bases at V and 0 bases at J, with 10 bases in the middle. CDR3 length equals 13 residues. Germline values: CDR1 GTSNPN, CDR2 SVGIG (reference sequence). Written as DNA, the CDR3 is TGTGCCTCAGTCCGGTTAGCCAAAAACATTCAGTACTTC. Residues: CASVRLAKNIQYF.

This clonotype was seen a single time. CDR3 sequence (DNA): TGTGCCAGCAGCTTTCTGGCGGGAGAAGGAGATACGCAGTATTTT. Translating gives CASSFLAGEGDTQYF. This rearrangement joins TRBV7-2 to TRBJ2-3, with TRBD2 matching over 7 bases. Losses at the gene ends were 3 bases for V and 5 bases for J; bases not matched to a gene: 8. The CDR3 length is 15 residues. Germline V gene lookup returns CDR1 SGHTA and CDR2 FQGNSA.

This clonotype has at least ten counts. The V call is TRBV27, the J call TRBJ2-5, with TRBD1 identical over 7 bases. V was pared by 2 bases and J by 7 bases, with 4 bases of the junction left unmatched. The germline V gene encodes CDR1 MNHEY and CDR2 SMNVEV (reference sequence). The CDR3 spans 13 residues. The CDR3 loop reads CASSLRQGGTQYF. The CDR3 DNA follows: TGTGCCAGCAGTTTACGACAGGGCGGGACCCAGTACTTC.

This clonotype was picked up many times. CDR3 in amino acids: CASSRTVAGELFF. The CDR3 nucleotides read TGTGCCAGCAGCCGGACTGTGGCCGGGGAGCTGTTTTTT. The chain has TRBV5-5 and TRBJ2-2, with a weak D call TRBD2 (5 bases). The V end lost 4 bases, the J end lost 6 bases, and 10 bases lay between the germline ends. In germline, CDR1 is SGHKS, CDR2 YYEKEE (reference sequence). The CDR3 spans 13 residues.

This clonotype appeared a few times. This chain connects TRBV30 to TRBJ2-7; perhaps TRBD1 as D (5 bases). This CDR3 comprises 16 residues. V lost 3 bases to trimming and J lost 2 bases, with 20 bases between them. Germline loops: CDR1 GTSNPN, CDR2 SVGIG (reference sequence). This CDR3 reads CAWRRVGGARTYEQYF. In DNA, the CDR3 is TGTGCCTGGAGACGGGTAGGTGGGGCCCGGACCTACGAGCAGTACTTC.

The gene calls are TRBV12-3 or TRBV12-4 and TRBJ2-7, with D tentatively TRBD1 (5 bases). The CDR3 is 12 residues long. Deletions cut 3 bases from V and 9 bases from J, with 12 bases between. In DNA, the CDR3 is TGTGCCAGCAGTTTGACAGTGTGGCGGCAGTACTTC. Its protein is CASSLTVWRQYF.

This clonotype was counted between two and nine times. The rearrangement uses TRBV5-1 and TRBJ2-1; D gene uncertain. The germline V gene encodes CDR1 SGHRS and CDR2 YFSETQ. V shed 0 bases and J shed 7 bases, with 14 bases lying between them. The CDR3 consists of 15 residues. The CDR3 DNA follows: TGCGCCAGCAGCTTGGTGCCAGGTCTGTGGAATGAGCAGTTCTTC. Translating it yields CASSLVPGLWNEQFF.

This clonotype was counted only a few times. The chain couples TRBV6-5 to TRBJ1-2; D is unclear. The V gene lost 0 bases and the J gene lost 1 base, with 9 bases spanning the gap. Germline V CDR1 and CDR2: MNHEY, SVGAGI. This CDR3 is built from 15 residues. The CDR3 loop is CASSYSSVDNYGYTF. The CDR3 region has the DNA TGTGCCAGCAGTTACTCGAGCGTCGATAACTATGGCTACACCTTC.

The table lists this clonotype with a few counts. This chain connects TRBV20-1 to TRBJ1-1; no clear D gene. Germline V gene lookup returns CDR1 DFQATT and CDR2 SNEGSKA (reference sequence). This CDR3 is built from 11 residues. The DNA of the CDR3 is TGCATAGGAGAAGAGAACACTGAAGCTTTCTTT. Amino acid sequence: CIGEENTEAFF.

The rearrangement uses TRBV27 and TRBJ2-2; D may match TRBD1 or TRBD2 (7 bases each). The length of the CDR3 is 13 residues. The ends were cut back, 6 bases at V and 6 bases at J, with 11 bases in the middle. Per germline, CDR1 MNHEY and CDR2 SMNVEV (reference sequence). The CDR3 is CASRTGRAGELFF. The CDR3 DNA sequence: TGTGCCAGCAGGACAGGGAGGGCCGGGGAGCTGTTTTTT.

This clonotype was observed a few times. The chain combines TRBV9 with TRBJ2-5; 8 bases align to TRBD1. Germline trimming cut 3 bases from V and 4 bases from J; bases unmatched to any gene: 11. The CDR3 spans 16 residues. Germline-derived CDR1 and CDR2 are SGDLS and YYNGEE. CDR3 bases: TGTGCCAGCAGCGCAACCCACGACAGGGGAGGAGAGACCCAGTACTTC. Amino acid sequence: CASSATHDRGGETQYF.

V gene TRBV30 combines with J gene TRBJ2-1; 9 nucleotides match TRBD2. The CDR3 consists of 16 residues. Per the germline V gene, CDR1 is GTSNPN and CDR2 is SVGIG (reference sequence). V lost 1 base and J lost 4; bases outside the gene matches: 8. This CDR3 is CAWSGPPSGVYNEQFF. CDR3 coding DNA: TGTGCCTGGAGTGGCCCCCCTAGCGGGGTTTACAATGAGCAGTTCTTC.

In DNA form, the CDR3 reads TGCAGCGTTTGGGATGGGACAGGGGTCTACGAGCAGTACTTC. Protein: CSVWDGTGVYEQYF. This chain links TRBV29-1 with TRBJ2-7; 10 nucleotides align to TRBD1. With V trimmed by 5 bases and J by 3 bases, 7 bases remained unmatched. The CDR3 is 14 amino acids. CDR1 and CDR2 (germline): SQVTM, ANQGSEA.

This chain links TRBV7-9 with TRBJ1-5, with 9 positions matching TRBD1. J was trimmed by 5 bases and V by 0 bases; bases with no gene match: 8. This CDR3 comprises 17 residues. Germline V gene sequence: CDR1 SEHNR, CDR2 FQNEAQ (reference sequence). CDR3 nucleotides: TGTGCCAGCAGCTTAGCCCTTACAGGGGGCGACCATCAGCCCCAGCATTTT. Translated, it gives CASSLALTGGDHQPQHF.